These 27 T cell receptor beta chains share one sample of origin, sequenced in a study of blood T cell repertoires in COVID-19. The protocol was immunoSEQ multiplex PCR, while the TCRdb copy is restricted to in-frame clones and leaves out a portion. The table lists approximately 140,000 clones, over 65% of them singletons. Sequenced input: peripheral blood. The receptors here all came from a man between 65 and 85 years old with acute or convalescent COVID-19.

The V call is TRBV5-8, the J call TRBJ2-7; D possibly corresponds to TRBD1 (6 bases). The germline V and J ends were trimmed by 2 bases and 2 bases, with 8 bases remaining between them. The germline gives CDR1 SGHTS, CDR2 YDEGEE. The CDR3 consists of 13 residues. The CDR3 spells CASSFQGTYEQYF. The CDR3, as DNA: TGTGCCAGCAGCTTCCAGGGGACCTACGAGCAGTACTTC.

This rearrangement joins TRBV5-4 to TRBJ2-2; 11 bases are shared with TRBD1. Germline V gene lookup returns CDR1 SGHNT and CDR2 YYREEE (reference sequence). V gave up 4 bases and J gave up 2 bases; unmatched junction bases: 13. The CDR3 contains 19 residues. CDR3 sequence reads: CASSQDGTGGVLNTGELFF. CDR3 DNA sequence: TGTGCCAGCAGCCAGGACGGGACAGGGGGTGTACTAAACACCGGGGAGCTGTTTTTT.

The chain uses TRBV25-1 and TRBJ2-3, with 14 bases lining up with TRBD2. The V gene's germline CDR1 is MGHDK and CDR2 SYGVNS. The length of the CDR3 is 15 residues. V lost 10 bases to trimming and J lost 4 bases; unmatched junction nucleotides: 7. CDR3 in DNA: TGTGCCACCCAGACTAGCGGGAGGGAGGCAGATACGCAGTATTTT. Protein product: CATQTSGREADTQYF.

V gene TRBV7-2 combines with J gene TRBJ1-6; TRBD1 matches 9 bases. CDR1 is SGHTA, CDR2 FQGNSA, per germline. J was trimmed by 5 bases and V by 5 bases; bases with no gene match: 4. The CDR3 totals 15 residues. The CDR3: CASSKRTGDNSPLHF. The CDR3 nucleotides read TGTGCCAGCAGCAAAAGGACAGGGGATAATTCACCCCTCCACTTT. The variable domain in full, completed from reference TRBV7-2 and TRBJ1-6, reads GAGVSQSPSNKVTEKGKDVELRCDPISGHTALYWYRQSLGQGLEFLIYFQGNSAPDKSGLPSDRFSAERTGGSVSTLTIQRTQQEDSAVYLCASSKRTGDNSPLHFGNGTRLTVT.

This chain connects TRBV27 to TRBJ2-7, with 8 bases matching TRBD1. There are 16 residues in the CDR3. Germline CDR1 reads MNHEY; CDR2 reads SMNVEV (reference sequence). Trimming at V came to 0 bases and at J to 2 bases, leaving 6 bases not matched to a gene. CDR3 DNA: TGTGCCAGCAGTTTATCGTTCCTGGGACAGGCCTACGAGCAGTACTTC. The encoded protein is CASSLSFLGQAYEQYF.

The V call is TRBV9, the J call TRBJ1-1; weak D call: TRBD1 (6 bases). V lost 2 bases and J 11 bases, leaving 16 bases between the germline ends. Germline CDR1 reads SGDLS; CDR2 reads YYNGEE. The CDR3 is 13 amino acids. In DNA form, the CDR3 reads TGTGCCAGCAGCGTGGAGGGGGAGGGGAGGGCTTTCTTT. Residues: CASSVEGEGRAFF.

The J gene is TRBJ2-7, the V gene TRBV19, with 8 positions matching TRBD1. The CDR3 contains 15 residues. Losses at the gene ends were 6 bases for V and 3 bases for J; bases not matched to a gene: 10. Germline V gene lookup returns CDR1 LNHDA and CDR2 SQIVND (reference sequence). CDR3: CASRTAGTGNYEQYF. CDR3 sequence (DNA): TGTGCCAGTAGAACCGCCGGGACAGGCAACTACGAGCAGTACTTC.

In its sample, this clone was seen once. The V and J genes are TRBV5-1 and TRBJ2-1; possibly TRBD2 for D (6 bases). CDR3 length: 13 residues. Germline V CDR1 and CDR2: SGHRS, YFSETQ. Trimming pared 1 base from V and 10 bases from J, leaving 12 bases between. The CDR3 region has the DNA TGCGCCAGCAGCTTGCCTAGCGAGGAGGAGCAGTTCTTC. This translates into CASSLPSEEEQFF.

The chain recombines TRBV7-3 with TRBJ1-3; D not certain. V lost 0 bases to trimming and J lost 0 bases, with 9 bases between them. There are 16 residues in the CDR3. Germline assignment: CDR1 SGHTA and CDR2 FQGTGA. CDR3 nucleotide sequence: TGTGCCAGCAGCTTAACGTCGGAGAGCTCTGGAAACACCATATATTTT. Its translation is CASSLTSESSGNTIYF.

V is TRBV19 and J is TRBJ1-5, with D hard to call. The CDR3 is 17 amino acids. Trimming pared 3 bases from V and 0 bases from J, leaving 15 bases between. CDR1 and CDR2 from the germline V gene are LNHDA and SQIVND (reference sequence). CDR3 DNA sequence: TGTGCCAGTAGTATGTCTGACGGAGCTTATAGCAATCAGCCCCAGCATTTT. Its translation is CASSMSDGAYSNQPQHF. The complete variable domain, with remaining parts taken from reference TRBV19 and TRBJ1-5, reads DGGITQSPKYLFRKEGQNVTLSCEQNLNHDAMYWYRQDPGQGLRLIYYSQIVNDFQKGDIAEGYSVSREKKESFPLTVTSAQKNPTAFYLCASSMSDGAYSNQPQHFGDGTRLSIL.

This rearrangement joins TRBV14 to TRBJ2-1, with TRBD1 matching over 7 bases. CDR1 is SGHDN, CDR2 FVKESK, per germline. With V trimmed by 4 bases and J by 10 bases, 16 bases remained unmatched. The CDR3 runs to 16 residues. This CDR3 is CASSRTRDSYLREQFF. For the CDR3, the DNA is TGTGCCAGCAGCCGGACACGGGACAGCTACCTTAGGGAGCAGTTCTTC.

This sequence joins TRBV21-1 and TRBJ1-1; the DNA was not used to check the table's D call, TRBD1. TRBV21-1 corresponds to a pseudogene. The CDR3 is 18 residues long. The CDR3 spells CASSKSSLGQAPNTEAFF. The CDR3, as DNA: TGTGCCAGCAGCAAATCCTCCCTTGGCCAGGCACCGAACACTGAAGCTTTCTTT.

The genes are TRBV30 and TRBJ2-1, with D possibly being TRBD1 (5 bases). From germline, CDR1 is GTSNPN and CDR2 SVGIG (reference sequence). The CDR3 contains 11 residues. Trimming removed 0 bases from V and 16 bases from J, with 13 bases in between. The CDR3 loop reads CAWSVGSGRFF. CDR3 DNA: TGTGCCTGGAGTGTAGGGTCAGGGCGTTTCTTC.

The CDR3 protein is CASRQGEAAQPQHF. The DNA for the CDR3 is TGTGCCAGCAGGCAGGGGGAAGCGGCTCAGCCCCAGCATTTT. The chain is built from TRBV6-5 and TRBJ1-5; 7 bases line up with TRBD1. Trimming cost V 6 bases and J 6 bases; bases outside gene matches: 8. The CDR3 has 14 residues. Germline loops: CDR1 MNHEY, CDR2 SVGAGI.

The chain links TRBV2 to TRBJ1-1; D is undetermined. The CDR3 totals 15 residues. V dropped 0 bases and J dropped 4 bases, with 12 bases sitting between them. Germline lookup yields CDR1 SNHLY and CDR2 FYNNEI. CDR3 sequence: CASSEARGSGTEAFF. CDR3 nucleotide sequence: TGTGCCAGCAGTGAAGCGCGCGGGAGCGGCACTGAAGCTTTCTTT.

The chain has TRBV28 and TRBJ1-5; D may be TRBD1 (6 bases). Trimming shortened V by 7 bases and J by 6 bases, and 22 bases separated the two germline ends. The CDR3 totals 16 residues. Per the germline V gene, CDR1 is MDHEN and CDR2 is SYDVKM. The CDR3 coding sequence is TGTGCCAGCACCCCACGGGGCTCAGGGGAGGGTCAGCCCCAGCATTTT. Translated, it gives CASTPRGSGEGQPQHF.

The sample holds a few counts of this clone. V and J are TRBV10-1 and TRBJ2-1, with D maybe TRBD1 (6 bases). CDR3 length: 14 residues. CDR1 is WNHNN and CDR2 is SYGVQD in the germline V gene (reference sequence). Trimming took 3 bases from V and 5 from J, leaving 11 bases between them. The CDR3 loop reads CASSDPGEHNEQFF. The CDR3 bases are TGCGCCAGCAGTGACCCAGGGGAACACAATGAGCAGTTCTTC.

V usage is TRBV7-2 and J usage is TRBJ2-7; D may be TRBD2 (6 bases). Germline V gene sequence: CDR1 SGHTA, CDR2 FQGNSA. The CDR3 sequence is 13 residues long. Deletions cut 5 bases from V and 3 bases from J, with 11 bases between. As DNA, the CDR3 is TGTGCCAGCAGCCCGGGAGTGGGCTACGAGCAGTACTTC. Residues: CASSPGVGYEQYF.

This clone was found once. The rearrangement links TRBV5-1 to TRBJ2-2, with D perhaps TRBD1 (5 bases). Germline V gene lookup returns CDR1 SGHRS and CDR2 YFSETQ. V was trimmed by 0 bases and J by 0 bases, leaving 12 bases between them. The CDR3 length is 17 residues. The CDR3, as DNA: TGCGCCAGCAGCTTGGTAGGGGTCACCGCGAACACCGGGGAGCTGTTTTTT. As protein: CASSLVGVTANTGELFF.

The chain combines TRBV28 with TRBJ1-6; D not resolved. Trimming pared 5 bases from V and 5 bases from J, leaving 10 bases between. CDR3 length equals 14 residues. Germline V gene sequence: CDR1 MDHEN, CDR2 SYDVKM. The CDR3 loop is CASSPRRDNSPLHF. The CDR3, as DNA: TGTGCCAGCAGTCCCCGCCGGGATAATTCACCCCTCCACTTT. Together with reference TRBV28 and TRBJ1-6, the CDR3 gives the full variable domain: DVKVTQSSRYLVKRTGEKVFLECVQDMDHENMFWYRQDPGLGLRLIYFSYDVKMKEKGDIPEGYSVSREKKERFSLILESASTNQTSMYLCASSPRRDNSPLHFGNGTRLTVT.

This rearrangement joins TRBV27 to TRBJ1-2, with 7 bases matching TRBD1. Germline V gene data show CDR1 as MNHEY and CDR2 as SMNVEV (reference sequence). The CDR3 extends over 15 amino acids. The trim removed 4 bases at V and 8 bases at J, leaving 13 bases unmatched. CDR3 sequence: CASSSPSSGGSGYTF. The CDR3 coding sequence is TGTGCCAGCAGTTCCCCATCTTCAGGGGGGAGCGGCTACACCTTC.

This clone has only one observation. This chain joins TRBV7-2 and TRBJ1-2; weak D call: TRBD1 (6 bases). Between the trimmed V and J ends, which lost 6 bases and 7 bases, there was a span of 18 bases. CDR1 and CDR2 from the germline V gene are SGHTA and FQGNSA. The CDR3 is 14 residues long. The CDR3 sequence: CASSRAGALTGYTF. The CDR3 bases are TGTGCCAGCAGTAGGGCAGGGGCGCTAACTGGCTACACCTTC.

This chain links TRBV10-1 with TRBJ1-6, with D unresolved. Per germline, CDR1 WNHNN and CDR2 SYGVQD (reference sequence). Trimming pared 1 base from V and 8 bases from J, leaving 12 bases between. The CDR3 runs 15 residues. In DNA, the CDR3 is TGCGCCAGCAGTGAGTTTCTTCTTAGTCATTCACCCCTCCACTTT. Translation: CASSEFLLSHSPLHF.

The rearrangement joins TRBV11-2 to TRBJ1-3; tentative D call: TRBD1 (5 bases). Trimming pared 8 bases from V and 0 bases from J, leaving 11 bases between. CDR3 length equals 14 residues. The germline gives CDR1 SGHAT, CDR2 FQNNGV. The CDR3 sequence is CASRQPSSGNTIYF. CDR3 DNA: TGTGCCAGCCGACAGCCTAGCTCTGGAAACACCATATATTTT.

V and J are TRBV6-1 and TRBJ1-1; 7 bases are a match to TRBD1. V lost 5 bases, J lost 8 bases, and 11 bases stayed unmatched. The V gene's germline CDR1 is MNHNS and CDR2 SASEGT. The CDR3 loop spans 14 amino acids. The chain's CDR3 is CASSRDRTITEAFF. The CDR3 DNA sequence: TGTGCCAGCAGTCGGGACAGAACGATCACGGAAGCTTTCTTT.

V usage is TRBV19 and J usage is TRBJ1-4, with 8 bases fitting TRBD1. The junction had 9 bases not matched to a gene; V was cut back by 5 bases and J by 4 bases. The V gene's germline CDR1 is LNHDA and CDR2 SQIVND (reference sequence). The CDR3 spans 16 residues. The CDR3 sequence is CASSGSRDRFNEKLFF. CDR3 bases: TGTGCCAGTAGTGGAAGCCGGGACAGGTTTAATGAAAAACTGTTTTTT.

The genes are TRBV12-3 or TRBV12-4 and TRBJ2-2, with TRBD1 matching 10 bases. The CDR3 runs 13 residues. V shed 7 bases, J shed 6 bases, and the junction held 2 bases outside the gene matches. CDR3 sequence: CASKGQGPGELFF. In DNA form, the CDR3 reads TGTGCCAGCAAGGGACAGGGGCCCGGGGAGCTGTTTTTT.